A selection of T cell receptor beta chains follows, all from one sample in a study of blood T cells in healthy people across ages. MiXCR, run by TCRdb on the 5' RACE reads, gives a single entry per CDR3 protein. The sample carries roughly 1.4 million distinct CDR3 sequences, roughly 60% recorded once. The specimen was blood. These receptors came from a man aged 18 to 30 in good health. CDR3s include the opening cysteine and the closing phenylalanine or tryptophan. The D gene is left open where the match is weak. Clone size appears in some rows only: once, few, many, or a class for an expanded clone.

D,J,V,size,DNA,CDR3
TRBD2,TRBJ2-2,TRBV4-1,NA,TGCGCCAGCAGCGTGCGCCTCCTGGGACTAGCGGGAGGTGGAGGTAACACCGGGGAGCTGTTTTTT,CASSVRLLGLAGGGGNTGELFF
NA,TRBJ2-5,TRBV6-5,few,TGTGCCAGCAGTTACACAGGGGAGACCCAGTACTTC,CASSYTGETQYF
NA,TRBJ2-3,TRBV5-5,NA,TGTGCCAGCAGCCACCCCCAGTCACACAGCACAGATACGCAGTATTTT,CASSHPQSHSTDTQYF
NA,TRBJ2-2,TRBV20-1,NA,TGCAGTGCTAGAGATGTTGGCGGGGAGCTGTTTTTT,CSARDVGGELFF
NA,TRBJ2-7,TRBV6-2/TRBV6-3,NA,TGTGCCAGCGGGCCGGGGGCCTACGAGCAGTACTTC,CASGPGAYEQYF
TRBD2,TRBJ2-3,TRBV6-2/TRBV6-3,NA,TGTGCCAGTCAGCGGGAGAACACAGATACGCAGTATTTT,CASQRENTDTQYF
NA,TRBJ1-1,TRBV29-1,NA,TGCAGCGCGGCAGACACTGAAGCTTTCTTT,CSAADTEAFF
NA,TRBJ2-4,TRBV12-3/TRBV12-4,few,TGTGCCAGCAGGGGGGCCGGGAGTGCGGACATTCAGTACTTC,CASRGAGSADIQYF
TRBD2,TRBJ2-1,TRBV12-3/TRBV12-4,NA,TGTGCCAGCAGGGAAGAGCGGGAAGTCTACAATGAGCAGTTCTTC,CASREEREVYNEQFF
NA,TRBJ1-2,TRBV11-2,NA,TGTGCCAGCAGCTTAGTCAAGGGGAACCCCGGCGGCTACACCTTC,CASSLVKGNPGGYTF
NA,TRBJ2-5,TRBV29-1,few,TGCAGCGCAGACATTTACAATGAGCAGTACTTC,CSADIYNEQYF
TRBD1,TRBJ1-5,TRBV12-3/TRBV12-4,few,TGTGCCAGCAGTTTTAGGGGGCGAAGCAATCAGCCCCAGCATTTT,CASSFRGRSNQPQHF
NA,TRBJ1-4,TRBV4-1,few,TGCGCCAGCAGCCGTTTGACAGTACTTAATGAAAAACTGTTTTTT,CASSRLTVLNEKLFF
TRBD1,TRBJ2-7,TRBV7-9,NA,TGTGCCAGCAGCCGACAGGGGGGACACTACGAGCAGTACTTC,CASSRQGGHYEQYF
NA,TRBJ2-5,TRBV25-1,NA,TGTGCCAGCGCGACATCCCGGGGGCAGTACTTC,CASATSRGQYF
TRBD1,TRBJ1-4,TRBV20-1,few,TGCAGTGCTATCGGGACAGGGGGTAGGCGTGATGAAAAACTGTTTTTT,CSAIGTGGRRDEKLFF
TRBD2,TRBJ2-1,TRBV20-1,NA,TGCAGTGCTAGAGCCCCCGGACTAGCGGGATCTAATGAGCAGTTCTTC,CSARAPGLAGSNEQFF
TRBD2,TRBJ2-5,TRBV29-1,few,TGCAGCGTTGAGGGTATAGCGGGAGGGCGGAGAGAGACCCAGTACTTC,CSVEGIAGGRRETQYF
NA,TRBJ1-5,TRBV28,NA,TGTGCCAGCAGTTTGCCCGGGCTAGGCAATCAGCCCCAGCATTTT,CASSLPGLGNQPQHF
NA,TRBJ1-2,TRBV19,NA,TGTGCCAGTCATCCGAGACGAGGTGGGGACTATGGCTACACCTTC,CASHPRRGGDYGYTF
TRBD1,TRBJ2-2,TRBV6-2/TRBV6-3,few,TGTGCCAGCAAGGGACAGGGGAACACCGGGGAGCTGTTTTTT,CASKGQGNTGELFF
NA,TRBJ1-6,TRBV4-1,once,TGCGCCAGCAGCCAAAGGCAAACCTCTAGCTCCTATAATTCACCCCTCCACTTT,CASSQRQTSSSYNSPLHF
NA,TRBJ2-5,TRBV4-3,NA,TGCGCCAGCAGCGACGAACTCCGGGCTCAAGAGACCCAGTACTTC,CASSDELRAQETQYF
NA,TRBJ1-6,TRBV9,once,TGTGCCAGCAGCGGTGTGGGGTACCCTTCACCCCTCCACTTT,CASSGVGYPSPLHF
TRBD1,TRBJ2-3,TRBV7-2,NA,TGTGCCAGCAGTCCGGACAGGGAGAGCGGTACGCAGTATTTT,CASSPDRESGTQYF
NA,TRBJ2-7,TRBV29-1,few,TGCAGCGTTGAAGCCTACTACGAGCAGTACTTC,CSVEAYYEQYF
NA,TRBJ2-7,TRBV20-1,NA,TGCAGTGCTATTCCGGGCCCGCCCTACGAGCAGTACTTC,CSAIPGPPYEQYF
NA,TRBJ2-1,TRBV27,NA,TGTGCCAGCAGTTTATCTACTTCCAATGAGCAGTTCTTC,CASSLSTSNEQFF
NA,TRBJ2-7,TRBV7-9,NA,TGTGCCAGCATCGGGGCCTCCTACGAGCAGTACTTC,CASIGASYEQYF
TRBD1,TRBJ2-7,TRBV4-1,NA,TGCGCCAGCAGCCTCCTTCCGGGACAGGGGAAAGAGCAGTACTTC,CASSLLPGQGKEQYF
NA,TRBJ2-1,TRBV29-1,NA,TGCAGCGTCACCGGGACACATTCCGGGGACTACAATGAGCAGTTCTTC,CSVTGTHSGDYNEQFF
NA,TRBJ2-1,TRBV6-2/TRBV6-3,NA,TGTGCCAGCAGTGCCAGACTACTAACCTTTCACAATGAGCAGTTCTTC,CASSARLLTFHNEQFF
NA,TRBJ2-1,TRBV18,NA,TGTGCCAGCTCATCCCTAGCGTGGAATGAGCAGTTCTTC,CASSSLAWNEQFF
NA,TRBJ2-5,TRBV12-5,NA,TGTGCTAGTGGCCCTGGACAGATTAAAGAGACCCAGTACTTC,CASGPGQIKETQYF
TRBD1,TRBJ1-2,TRBV24-1,NA,TGTGCCACCAGTGATACTGACAGGGAGGCGAATGGCTACACCTTC,CATSDTDREANGYTF
NA,TRBJ1-5,TRBV29-1,NA,TGCAGCGTTGAAGTGGGGGACCAGCCCCAGCATTTT,CSVEVGDQPQHF
TRBD1,TRBJ1-5,TRBV6-6,NA,TGTGCCAGCGCCGGGACAGGGGCCGGGAATCAGCCCCAGCATTTT,CASAGTGAGNQPQHF
NA,TRBJ1-1,TRBV28,NA,TGTGCCAGCAGAATTAGGAGGGATGAAGCTTTCTTT,CASRIRRDEAFF
NA,TRBJ2-3,TRBV7-2,once,TGTGCCAGCAGCGTAGTTGGCGCAGATACGCAGTATTTT,CASSVVGADTQYF
NA,TRBJ2-3,TRBV29-1,few,TGCAGCGTTGAGGGAGTGGGTACGCAGTATTTT,CSVEGVGTQYF
NA,TRBJ2-5,TRBV3-1,NA,TGTGCCAGCGCCGCCCCCACCCACGAGACCCAGTACTTC,CASAAPTHETQYF
TRBD1,TRBJ2-2,TRBV7-9,NA,TGTGCCAGCAGCCCCGGGACAGGGGTAGGCGGGGAGCTGTTTTTT,CASSPGTGVGGELFF
NA,TRBJ2-1,TRBV27,few,TGTGCCAGCAGCCAGGTGCCCCGGGACAATGAGCAGTTCTTC,CASSQVPRDNEQFF
TRBD1,TRBJ2-7,TRBV12-3/TRBV12-4,NA,TGTGCCAGCAGTTTAGAATCCGGGACAGCCTCCTACGAGCAGTACTTC,CASSLESGTASYEQYF
NA,TRBJ2-5,TRBV18,NA,TGTGCCAGCTCAACTATGAAAGAGACCCAGTACTTC,CASSTMKETQYF
NA,TRBJ1-4,TRBV5-1,NA,TGCGCCAGCAGCTTGGCGACAGTCCAAAATGAAAAACTGTTTTTT,CASSLATVQNEKLFF
NA,TRBJ2-7,TRBV6-6,NA,TGTGCCAGCAGAGGGACTGGAACTTCGACCCTCTCCTACGAGCAGTACTTC,CASRGTGTSTLSYEQYF
NA,TRBJ2-5,TRBV29-1,few,TGCAGCGTTGACCACCAACTAGAGACCCAGTACTTC,CSVDHQLETQYF
NA,TRBJ1-2,TRBV4-2,NA,TGTGCCAGCAGCCAAGGGGAACTCGGATCGGTCTATGGCTACACCTTC,CASSQGELGSVYGYTF
TRBD2,TRBJ2-5,TRBV7-2,NA,TGTGCCAGCAGCCTAGCGGGGGTGTTGGAGACCCAGTACTTC,CASSLAGVLETQYF
NA,TRBJ1-2,TRBV15,NA,TGTGCCACCAGCAGAGAGACCCTATCGGATGGCTACACCTTC,CATSRETLSDGYTF
NA,TRBJ2-7,TRBV7-2,NA,TGTGCCAGCAGCTTAGAGTTCGGGAGTGGGGGATACGAGCAGTACTTC,CASSLEFGSGGYEQYF
NA,TRBJ1-1,TRBV27,NA,TGTGCCAGCAGTTTAGCAGGGCAAACTGAAGCTTTCTTT,CASSLAGQTEAFF
NA,TRBJ1-1,TRBV5-5,many,TGTGCCAGCAGCCCGCTTTGGGAGCGGAACACTGAAGCTTTCTTT,CASSPLWERNTEAFF
TRBD2,TRBJ2-7,TRBV10-3,NA,TGTGCCATCAGGGGACTAGCGGGGCTGGGCGAGCAGTACTTC,CAIRGLAGLGEQYF